The rows below give T cell receptor beta chains drawn from one sample of a study of cytomegalovirus exposure and HLA in healthy donors. Profiled with immunoSEQ multiplex PCR; TCRdb holds only in-frame clones, not every one. The top ten clones hold roughly 1.2% of a sample with about 110,000 clones, about 81% of them seen once. The sample was PBMCs. The receptors were sampled from a man aged 25-45 years in good health and CMV-seronegative. The CDR3 runs from the conserved cysteine through the conserved F or W. Expanded clones are given a class, and other clones once, few, many or no size at all.

j_gene: TRBJ1-5; v_gene: TRBV28; abundance: NA; CDR3aa: CASSLSGDSHNQPQHF
j_gene: TRBJ2-7; v_gene: TRBV6-1; abundance: few; CDR3aa: CASSDFAVGGNYEQYF
j_gene: TRBJ1-1; v_gene: TRBV5-1; abundance: few; CDR3aa: CASSLAAGDMNTEAFF
j_gene: TRBJ2-7; v_gene: TRBV5-6; abundance: NA; CDR3aa: CASSPERASYEQYF
j_gene: TRBJ2-3; v_gene: TRBV25-1; abundance: NA; CDR3aa: CASSESAGLAGRTDTQYF
j_gene: TRBJ2-1; v_gene: TRBV6-4; abundance: NA; CDR3aa: CASSDSQGLAHDEQFF
j_gene: TRBJ1-3; v_gene: TRBV11-2; abundance: once; CDR3aa: CASSSPRSQGGNTIYF
j_gene: TRBJ1-1; v_gene: TRBV7-9; abundance: once; CDR3aa: CASSSGQGTEAFF
j_gene: TRBJ1-1; v_gene: TRBV5-1; abundance: few; CDR3aa: CASSLADRTNTEAFF
j_gene: TRBJ2-7; v_gene: TRBV5-1; abundance: NA; CDR3aa: CASSLGREYEQYF
j_gene: TRBJ2-7; v_gene: TRBV5-5; abundance: NA; CDR3aa: CASSAVNEQYF
j_gene: TRBJ1-5; v_gene: TRBV27; abundance: NA; CDR3aa: CASSLSTVLGPQHF
j_gene: TRBJ2-7; v_gene: TRBV4-3; abundance: NA; CDR3aa: CASSAERGVAYEQYF
j_gene: TRBJ2-1; v_gene: TRBV19; abundance: NA; CDR3aa: CASSPIAGTYNEQFF
j_gene: TRBJ1-2; v_gene: TRBV4-3; abundance: NA; CDR3aa: CASSQVGVGYTF
j_gene: TRBJ2-3; v_gene: TRBV12-5; abundance: NA; CDR3aa: CASGTFTSGFTDTQYF
j_gene: TRBJ2-7; v_gene: TRBV2; abundance: NA; CDR3aa: CASSARSRQGEQYF
j_gene: TRBJ2-3; v_gene: TRBV7-9; abundance: NA; CDR3aa: CASSLNLAGVDTQYF
j_gene: TRBJ2-1; v_gene: TRBV5-8; abundance: NA; CDR3aa: CASSSPGQADNEQFF
j_gene: TRBJ2-7; v_gene: TRBV5-1; abundance: NA; CDR3aa: CASSLDRGPYEQYF
j_gene: TRBJ2-5; v_gene: TRBV2; abundance: NA; CDR3aa: CASRIRLGGEETQYF
j_gene: TRBJ1-1; v_gene: TRBV10-2; abundance: NA; CDR3aa: CASGGRNLGTMAEAFF
j_gene: TRBJ1-2; v_gene: TRBV14; abundance: NA; CDR3aa: CASSLARVEGYTF
j_gene: TRBJ2-7; v_gene: TRBV2; abundance: once; CDR3aa: CASSDPELAGVGEQYF
j_gene: TRBJ2-2; v_gene: TRBV28; abundance: NA; CDR3aa: CASSSEGDTGELFF
j_gene: TRBJ2-7; v_gene: TRBV27; abundance: once; CDR3aa: CASDLSTHNPDEQYF
j_gene: TRBJ2-1; v_gene: TRBV12-5; abundance: NA; CDR3aa: CASGSAGGHNEQFF
j_gene: TRBJ1-1; v_gene: TRBV11-2; abundance: few; CDR3aa: CASSLDSGAPEAFF
j_gene: TRBJ2-1; v_gene: TRBV10-3; abundance: NA; CDR3aa: CAIKDRNTNEQFF
j_gene: TRBJ1-4; v_gene: TRBV7-9; abundance: NA; CDR3aa: CASSSGSGGDEKLFF
j_gene: TRBJ2-1; v_gene: TRBV11-2; abundance: NA; CDR3aa: CASSAGGSYNEQFF
j_gene: TRBJ1-4; v_gene: TRBV6-5; abundance: NA; CDR3aa: CASSRTGDNEKLFF
j_gene: TRBJ2-7; v_gene: TRBV18; abundance: NA; CDR3aa: CASSQDRSSYEQYF
j_gene: TRBJ2-7; v_gene: TRBV5-1; abundance: NA; CDR3aa: CASSLAWGQTYEQYF
j_gene: TRBJ2-1; v_gene: TRBV18; abundance: NA; CDR3aa: CASSPNSGQVYNEQFF
j_gene: TRBJ1-1; v_gene: TRBV7-9; abundance: NA; CDR3aa: CASSPGQGYTEAFF
j_gene: TRBJ2-1; v_gene: TRBV9; abundance: NA; CDR3aa: CASSVELVQGHNEQFF
j_gene: TRBJ1-4; v_gene: TRBV5-1; abundance: few; CDR3aa: CASSEIGGNEKLFF
j_gene: TRBJ2-7; v_gene: TRBV5-6; abundance: NA; CDR3aa: CASSFGTGGSYEQYF
j_gene: TRBJ1-4; v_gene: TRBV5-1; abundance: NA; CDR3aa: CASSVGTGTYEKLFF
j_gene: TRBJ1-2; v_gene: TRBV6-5; abundance: NA; CDR3aa: CASSPTGYGYTF
j_gene: TRBJ2-7; v_gene: TRBV30; abundance: once; CDR3aa: CAWSRTGFSEQYF
j_gene: TRBJ1-5; v_gene: TRBV19; abundance: NA; CDR3aa: CASRSEVYSNQPQHF
j_gene: TRBJ1-5; v_gene: TRBV19; abundance: NA; CDR3aa: CASSTGQGFFGNQPQHF
j_gene: TRBJ2-7; v_gene: TRBV5-4; abundance: few; CDR3aa: CASSPDRAKPYEQYF
j_gene: TRBJ2-1; v_gene: TRBV6-5; abundance: NA; CDR3aa: CATSRTGTEQFF
j_gene: TRBJ1-2; v_gene: TRBV9; abundance: NA; CDR3aa: CASSLLPGQGFTGYTF
j_gene: TRBJ2-6; v_gene: TRBV4-1; abundance: NA; CDR3aa: CASSQGKTPYSGANVLTF
j_gene: TRBJ1-1; v_gene: TRBV10-3; abundance: few; CDR3aa: CAISESDTEAFF
j_gene: TRBJ1-1; v_gene: TRBV9; abundance: NA; CDR3aa: CASSVDPRFAGAGLNTEAFF
j_gene: TRBJ2-1; v_gene: TRBV19; abundance: NA; CDR3aa: CASSTAYNEQFF
j_gene: TRBJ1-5; v_gene: TRBV7-2; abundance: NA; CDR3aa: CASSLLTGLGNQPQHF
j_gene: TRBJ2-7; v_gene: TRBV6-5; abundance: NA; CDR3aa: CASSSPLASYSYEQYF
j_gene: TRBJ2-7; v_gene: TRBV7-7; abundance: NA; CDR3aa: CASSLGTGREQYF
j_gene: TRBJ1-5; v_gene: TRBV27; abundance: NA; CDR3aa: CASSSHRFGYSNQPQHF
j_gene: TRBJ2-3; v_gene: TRBV5-4; abundance: NA; CDR3aa: CASSITGTDTQYF
j_gene: TRBJ1-4; v_gene: TRBV5-1; abundance: NA; CDR3aa: CASSRNNILYEKLFF
j_gene: TRBJ2-2; v_gene: TRBV19; abundance: NA; CDR3aa: CASSIDQGNTGELFF